This TCR beta chain is from a study of CXCR3-negative and CXCR3-positive naive CD8 T cells. Libraries of TRB cDNA were made by 5' RACE and carried UMIs. TCRdb reprocessed the 5' RACE reads and reports one entry per CDR3 protein, with no DNA. The listing contains approximately 100,000 distinct CDR3 sequences. The CDR3 spans 15 residues. Germline V gives CDR1 LNHDA, CDR2 SQIVND (reference sequence). General study findings and limits: Naive cells with CXCR3 showed TRB CDR3s that were more hydrophobic than those in CXCR3-negative naive cells.

Worth noting for this clonotype: Antigen specificity is unknown.

The chain carries TRBV19 and TRBJ2-7; TCRdb designates TRBD2, a call that cannot be tested without DNA. The material sequenced was naive CXCR3+ CD8+ T cells from blood. The subset denotes: CD45RO-CCR7+CD27+CD95- naive CD8+ T cells expressing CXCR3 (TNR3+). The TCR originated in a human donor in good health. Some clones in this sample may be carry-over from other donors' samples. The CDR3 loop is CASSMTAGGFYEQYF.